The 20 T cell receptor beta chains below come from one sample, sequenced in a study of response to subunit inactivated influenza vaccine (dated by TCRdb to the late 2010s). Library preparation used RT-PCR. The data were produced on an Illumina HiSeq 2500. TCRdb redid the processing of the public reads, applying fastp at Q25 and MiXCR, and retained in-frame beta chains. Every entry covers one CDR3 protein and lists the most common genes and DNA from its rows. For this sample there are hundreds of thousands of distinct CDR3 sequences; about 12% appear just once. The leading ten clones occupy about 10% of the sample. The sequences come from PBMCs from blood, collected on the day of vaccination. The receptors stem from a man aged 50-60 years who received an inactivated influenza vaccine. Donor details come from another sample of the same person, matched by shared clones.

The chain carries TRBV12-3 or TRBV12-4 and TRBJ2-3; TRBD2 might be the D (5 bases). V was cut by 6 bases and J by 1 base, with 14 bases left in between. The CDR3 has 15 amino acids. CDR3 sequence: CASSPGLRGTDTQYF. The CDR3 DNA follows: TGTGCCAGCAGCCCTGGCCTGAGGGGCACAGATACGCAGTATTTT.

The CDR3 here is CASSSQGAGYEQYF. As DNA, the CDR3 is TGTGCCAGCAGTTCACAGGGGGCTGGGTACGAGCAGTACTTC. The J gene is TRBJ2-7, the V gene TRBV7-9; 9 bases are a match to TRBD1. Germline V lookup: CDR1 SEHNR, CDR2 FQNEAQ (reference sequence). V was clipped by 6 bases and J by 4 bases; unmatched bases: 7. This CDR3 has 14 amino acids.

This clonotype was counted at least ten times. The chain couples TRBV4-1 to TRBJ2-7; maybe TRBD2 (7 bases). The CDR3 contains 16 residues. The V end was cut by 4 bases, the J end by 3 bases, with 19 bases between. The germline V gene has CDR1 MGHRA and CDR2 YSYEKL. The CDR3 DNA follows: TGCGCCAGCAGCCCCCTAAAGGGGGGGGGCTTCTACGAGCAGTACTTC. Translating gives CASSPLKGGGFYEQYF.

This clonotype was observed many times. J is TRBJ2-7 and V is TRBV28; weak D call: TRBD2 (5 bases). Germline lookup yields CDR1 MDHEN and CDR2 SYDVKM. V dropped 7 bases and J dropped 6 bases, with 16 bases sitting between them. There are 13 residues in the CDR3. The CDR3 is CASKRLRGSEQYF. Here the CDR3 DNA reads TGTGCCAGCAAAAGACTTAGAGGGTCCGAGCAGTACTTC.

There are a few counts of this clonotype. V and J are TRBV5-6 and TRBJ1-3; 9 bases line up with TRBD1. J was trimmed by 4 bases and V by 2 bases; bases with no gene match: 7. Germline V gene lookup returns CDR1 SGHDT and CDR2 YYEEEE. The CDR3 covers 16 residues. DNA for the CDR3: TGTGCCAGCAGCTTCGCCGGACAGGGGTCCGGAAACACCATATATTTT. Amino acids: CASSFAGQGSGNTIYF.

This clonotype was seen a few times. The gene calls are TRBV5-1 and TRBJ2-7, with TRBD2 matching 13 bases. Germline loops: CDR1 SGHRS, CDR2 YFSETQ. This CDR3 region has 15 residues. J gave up 7 bases and V 2 bases, and 6 bases lay outside the gene matches. The DNA for the CDR3 is TGCGCCAGCAGCTTCCAACTAGCGGGGGGGAGTGAGCAGTACTTC. Its protein product is CASSFQLAGGSEQYF.

This clonotype was counted many times. This chain connects TRBV28 to TRBJ2-1; the D is unclear. The CDR3 sequence is 12 residues long. V lost 3 bases and J 8 bases, leaving 8 bases between the germline ends. Looked up from germline, CDR1 is MDHEN and CDR2 is SYDVKM. The CDR3: CASSLTIHEQFF. The CDR3 region has the DNA TGTGCCAGCAGTTTGACAATACATGAGCAGTTCTTC.

Only a few counts were recorded for this clonotype. The genes are TRBV6-5 and TRBJ2-3; D is perhaps TRBD1 (5 bases). The CDR3 extends over 14 amino acids. Trimming removed 4 bases at V and 8 bases at J, with 16 bases between. The germline CDR1 and CDR2 sequences are MNHEY and SVGAGI. The CDR3 nucleotides read TGTGCCAGCAGTTCAATAGGGGAAGGCCGTACGCAGTATTTT. It specifies CASSSIGEGRTQYF.

Here the CDR3 reads CASSQFQETQYF. The CDR3 nucleotides are TGCGCCAGCAGCCAGTTTCAAGAGACCCAGTACTTC. This chain uses TRBV4-1 with TRBJ2-5; the D is unclear. CDR1 and CDR2 from the germline V gene are MGHRA and YSYEKL. Trimming left V 3 bases short and J 2 bases short, with 4 bases between. CDR3 size: 12 residues.

Only a few counts were recorded for this clonotype. The rearrangement joins TRBV2 to TRBJ2-1, with D unresolved. The germline V gene encodes CDR1 SNHLY and CDR2 FYNNEI. The CDR3 length is 13 residues. The germline V and J ends were trimmed by 6 bases and 5 bases, with 11 bases remaining between them. CDR3 nucleotides: TGTGCCAGCAGCCCCCTTAGGAACAATGAGCAGTTCTTC. Encoded protein: CASSPLRNNEQFF.

This clonotype was counted between two and nine times. The chain couples TRBV24-1 to TRBJ2-7, with D possibly being TRBD1 (6 bases). The CDR3 contains 17 residues. From germline, CDR1 is KGHDR and CDR2 SFDVKD. Trimming left V 4 bases short and J 3 bases short, with 21 bases between. The chain's CDR3 is CATSDTYRDGKSYEQYF. DNA of the CDR3: TGTGCCACCAGTGACACCTACAGGGACGGTAAGAGCTACGAGCAGTACTTC.

The chain employs TRBV5-6 and TRBJ2-7, with 7 bases lining up with TRBD2. Germline CDR1 SGHDT, CDR2 YYEEEE. With V trimmed by 3 bases and J by 9 bases, 6 bases remained unmatched. This CDR3 region has 12 residues. The chain's CDR3 is CASSSSGVGQYF. The DNA of the CDR3 is TGTGCCAGCAGCTCCAGCGGGGTCGGGCAGTACTTC.

The chain recombines TRBV3-1 with TRBJ2-2, with D maybe TRBD2 (5 bases). Germline V gives CDR1 LGHDT, CDR2 YNNKEL (reference sequence). The CDR3 has 14 amino acids. Trimming took 6 bases from V and 1 from J, leaving 9 bases between them. The CDR3 DNA is TGTGCCAGCAGGGACTTATGGAACACCGGGGAGCTGTTTTTT. This encodes CASRDLWNTGELFF.

At least ten counts were recorded for this clonotype. The V and J genes are TRBV5-1 and TRBJ2-7; 9 nucleotides agree with TRBD1. Trimming removed 2 bases from V and 6 bases from J; junction bases left unmatched: 9. The CDR3 consists of 15 residues. The germline V gene encodes CDR1 SGHRS and CDR2 YFSETQ. Here the CDR3 DNA reads TGCGCCAGCAGCTTAACGTGGACAGGGGACTCCGAGCAGTACTTC. Translating it yields CASSLTWTGDSEQYF.

This clonotype was counted only a few times. This chain connects TRBV20-1 to TRBJ2-7; possible D gene TRBD1, 5 bases. Germline lookup yields CDR1 DFQATT and CDR2 SNEGSKA (reference sequence). V was cut by 0 bases and J by 4 bases, with 19 bases left in between. CDR3 size: 16 residues. As DNA, the CDR3 is TGCAGTGCTAGAGATATCGGCAGGGAACTCTCGTACGAGCAGTACTTC. Amino acids: CSARDIGRELSYEQYF.

At least ten counts were recorded for this clonotype. The rearrangement uses TRBV7-2 and TRBJ2-7; 8 bases agree with TRBD1. The CDR3 consists of 12 residues. Per germline, CDR1 SGHTA and CDR2 FQGNSA. Trimming cost V 5 bases and J 6 bases; bases outside gene matches: 3. CDR3 DNA: TGTGCCAGCAGCCCCACAGGGGGCGAGCAGTACTTC. Translation: CASSPTGGEQYF.

This clonotype was seen repeatedly, ten times or more. V is TRBV12-3 or TRBV12-4 and J is TRBJ2-7; 9 positions match TRBD1. V lost 7 bases to trimming and J lost 0 bases; unmatched junction nucleotides: 10. This CDR3 contains 16 residues. The CDR3 region has the DNA TGTGCCAGCACCATGTCCCTGACAGGGGGCTCCTACGAGCAGTACTTC. This translates into CASTMSLTGGSYEQYF.

The chain joins TRBV5-6 to TRBJ2-7; D is undetermined. Deletions cut 0 bases from V and 2 bases from J, with 9 bases between. The CDR3 covers 14 residues. Germline V CDR1 and CDR2: SGHDT, YYEEEE. The CDR3 here is CASSLVQPAYEQYF. CDR3 bases: TGTGCCAGCAGCTTGGTGCAGCCTGCCTACGAGCAGTACTTC.

In its sample, this clonotype was seen a few times. CDR3 sequence reads: CSARDLREGANTGELFF. The CDR3 DNA is TGCAGTGCTAGAGATCTTAGAGAAGGGGCGAACACCGGGGAGCTGTTTTTT. V usage is TRBV20-1 and J usage is TRBJ2-2; possible D gene TRBD1, 5 bases. Trimming cost V 0 bases and J 0 bases, with 14 bases left between them. The CDR3 contains 17 residues. Germline values: CDR1 DFQATT, CDR2 SNEGSKA (reference sequence).

In this sample, this clonotype turned up a few times. The chain joins TRBV5-1 to TRBJ1-2, with TRBD1 as a possible D gene (6 bases). V was trimmed by 5 bases and J by 3 bases, leaving 23 bases between them. The CDR3 has 17 amino acids. Germline CDR1 SGHRS, CDR2 YFSETQ. CDR3 nucleotides: TGCGCCAGCAGTTTTTGGGACACCGATCCTGGGCACTATGGCTACACCTTC. As protein: CASSFWDTDPGHYGYTF. Full variable domain (missing parts from reference TRBV5-1 and TRBJ1-2): KAGVTQTPRYLIKTRGQQVTLSCSPISGHRSVSWYQQTPGQGLQFLFEYFSETQRNKGNFPGRFSGRQFSNSRSEMNVSTLELGDSALYLCASSFWDTDPGHYGYTFGSGTRLTVV.